The 10 T cell receptor beta chains listed next were all sequenced from one sample in a study of early stage breast cancer tumors. TCRdb keeps only in-frame clones here, not all; method: immunoSEQ multiplex PCR. Altogether about 24,000 clones are present, 65% to 70% being singletons, with the ten largest covering 8.5% to 10%. The sequencing input was breast tumor tissue. The receptors shown here come from a person in their sixties with breast cancer.

The chain is built from TRBV2 and TRBJ1-1; 9 nucleotides align to TRBD1. The germline V gene has CDR1 SNHLY and CDR2 FYNNEI. V was clipped by 10 bases and J by 5 bases; unmatched bases: 11. The CDR3 is 14 residues long. This chain's CDR3 is CAIQMDRGSTEAFF. The CDR3 nucleotides are TGTGCCATTCAGATGGACAGGGGTAGTACTGAAGCTTTCTTT.

This chain connects TRBV28 to TRBJ2-6; D is uncertain. The germline V gene has CDR1 MDHEN and CDR2 SYDVKM. The CDR3 is 16 amino acids. V was shortened by 7 bases and J by 1 base, with 14 bases between the two germline ends. The CDR3 DNA is TGTGCCAGCAACCCCCCAAGAGGATCTGGGGCCAACGTCCTGACTTTC. As protein: CASNPPRGSGANVLTF.

Within the sample, this clone is medium-sized. The V call is TRBV13, the J call TRBJ2-7, with TRBD2 matching 13 bases. CDR3 size: 17 residues. With V trimmed by 4 bases and J by 1 base, 7 bases remained unmatched. Germline CDR1 PRHDT, CDR2 FYEKMQ (reference sequence). The CDR3 sequence is CASSSRGLAGVSYEQYF. CDR3 bases: TGTGCCAGCAGCTCCCGAGGACTAGCGGGAGTATCCTACGAGCAGTACTTC.

This sequence joins TRBV6-6 and TRBJ1-4; D is unresolved. Per germline, CDR1 MNHNY and CDR2 SVGAGI (reference sequence). The germline V and J ends were trimmed by 0 bases and 7 bases, with 12 bases remaining between them. CDR3 length equals 15 residues. Here the CDR3 DNA reads TGTGCCAGCAGTTACTCGGGCACAGTGGTTGAAAAACTGTTTTTT. Translated, it gives CASSYSGTVVEKLFF.

In this sample, this clone turned up once. The chain recombines TRBV11-3 with TRBJ2-7; the match to TRBD1 covers 8 bases. Germline V CDR1 and CDR2: SGHNT, YENEEA. V shed 4 bases, J shed 4 bases, and the junction held 9 bases outside the gene matches. This CDR3 is 15 amino acids long. The DNA of the CDR3 is TGTGCCAGCAGCTACCGGACAGGGCTTCAATACGAGCAGTACTTC. Protein product: CASSYRTGLQYEQYF. The full variable domain, rest sourced from reference TRBV11-3 and TRBJ2-7, is EAGVVQSPRYKIIEKKQPVAFWCNPISGHNTLYWYLQNLGQGPELLIRYENEEAVDDSQLPKDRFSAERLKGVDSTLKIQPAELGDSAVYLCASSYRTGLQYEQYFGPGTRLTVT.

The V and J genes are TRBV9 and TRBJ1-5; no clear D gene. This CDR3 contains 20 residues. The V and J ends lost 0 bases and 5 bases respectively, with 27 bases between them. Looked up from germline, CDR1 is SGDLS and CDR2 is YYNGEE. CDR3 sequence: CASSVDGYLPWEKTYQPQHF. The CDR3 coding sequence is TGTGCCAGCAGCGTAGATGGGTACCTCCCATGGGAGAAGACCTATCAGCCCCAGCATTTT.

The chain employs TRBV9 and TRBJ2-2, with 10 bases aligning to TRBD2. Germline-derived CDR1 and CDR2 are SGDLS and YYNGEE. The V and J ends lost 2 bases and 4 bases, in that order; junction bases with no gene match: 5. The CDR3 loop spans 16 amino acids. The CDR3 bases are TGTGCCAGCAGCGTCGCTAGCGGGAGCAGCACCGGGGAGCTGTTTTTT. Its translation: CASSVASGSSTGELFF.

The chain carries TRBV29-1 and TRBJ1-1; TRBD1 matches at 7 bases. The CDR3 has 13 residues. Germline CDR1 SQVTM, CDR2 ANQGSEA. The junction had 6 bases not matched to a gene; V was cut back by 5 bases and J by 3 bases. The CDR3 reads CSVSTGRYTEAFF. The CDR3 bases are TGCAGCGTTTCGACAGGGCGCTACACTGAAGCTTTCTTT.

The genes are TRBV7-5 and TRBJ2-2; whether TRBD1, the table's D call, matches the DNA was not checked. TRBV7-5 is deemed a pseudogene. This CDR3 is 15 amino acids long. The CDR3 coding sequence is TGTGCCAGAAGCTGGGCCACTCCGAACACCGGGGAGCTGTTTTTT. This codes for CARSWATPNTGELFF.

This clone was counted between two and nine times. V and J are TRBV7-9 and TRBJ2-3; D uncertain. Between the trimmed V and J ends, which lost 5 bases and 3 bases, there was a span of 6 bases. The germline gives CDR1 SEHNR, CDR2 FQNEAQ (reference sequence). The CDR3 has 12 amino acids. In DNA, the CDR3 is TGTGCCAGCAGCCTACGGACAGATACGCAGTATTTT. Its protein is CASSLRTDTQYF.